This T cell receptor (beta chain) was sequenced for a study of cytomegalovirus exposure and HLA in healthy donors. Study-wide points: A few V segments could not be told apart, such as TRBV6-2 and TRBV6-3, and were left out. The Asian-associated ancestry cluster reportedly had fewer N-insertions than the roughly 700-donor mean in a later analysis.

Comments on this clone: Its antigen is not known.

CDR1 is SGHNT, CDR2 YENEEA, per germline. Trimming removed 5 bases from V and 8 bases from J, with 12 bases in between. There are 13 residues in the CDR3. The study ran its PCR with 60 Vbeta and 13 Jbeta primers. Libraries were prepared by immunoSEQ multiplex PCR; TCRdb keeps only in-frame clonotypes and omits some of them. The sample carries about 140,000 clones, 73% recorded once. The TCR was taken from a human donor in good health. The chain is built from TRBV11-3 and TRBJ1-4; D not certain. Sequencing input: PBMCs. The CDR3 reads CASSMLVAEKLFF. CDR3 nucleotides: TGTGCCAGCAGCATGTTGGTAGCGGAAAAACTGTTTTTT. Full variable domain (remainder filled in from reference TRBV11-3 and TRBJ1-4): EAGVVQSPRYKIIEKKQPVAFWCNPISGHNTLYWYLQNLGQGPELLIRYENEEAVDDSQLPKDRFSAERLKGVDSTLKIQPAELGDSAVYLCASSMLVAEKLFFGSGTQLSVL.